This passage covers 17 T cell receptor beta chains from one sample sequenced in a study of T cells in Graves' hyperthyroidism and ophthalmopathy. Amplified TCR beta CDR3 regions derived from RNA transcripts. HTBI primers were the set used in a first-round RT-PCR of the TCR CDR3. TCRdb passed the multiplex PCR reads through MiXCR, listing each CDR3 protein once. Among 600,000 to 850,000 distinct CDR3 sequences listed, about 17% were seen once. Material: blood. These receptors originate from a woman aged 50 to 60 with Graves' hyperthyroidism that later progressed to Graves' ophthalmopathy.

This clonotype was observed a few times. The gene calls are TRBV30 and TRBJ1-4; 8 bases are shared with TRBD1. Germline CDR1 reads GTSNPN; CDR2 reads SVGIG (reference sequence). The CDR3 loop spans 15 amino acids. V lost 2 bases and J lost 6; bases outside the gene matches: 8. The CDR3 DNA follows: TGTGCCTGGAGTACGCCGGGACAGGTTGATGAAAAACTGTTTTTT. It encodes CAWSTPGQVDEKLFF.

The chain links TRBV19 to TRBJ1-1; D gene ambiguous. V lost 6 bases and J 0 bases, leaving 11 bases between the germline ends. CDR1 LNHDA and CDR2 SQIVND come from the germline V gene (reference sequence). This CDR3 is built from 14 residues. The CDR3 DNA is TGTGCCAGTAGCGCCGCGGGGTTGAACACTGAAGCTTTCTTT. Translated, it gives CASSAAGLNTEAFF. The full variable domain, in which reference TRBV19 and TRBJ1-1 provide the parts outside the CDR3, is DGGITQSPKYLFRKEGQNVTLSCEQNLNHDAMYWYRQDPGQGLRLIYYSQIVNDFQKGDIAEGYSVSREKKESFPLTVTSAQKNPTAFYLCASSAAGLNTEAFFGQGTRLTVV.

This clonotype was recorded a few times. This chain links TRBV9 with TRBJ1-2; maybe TRBD1 (6 bases). V was trimmed by 0 bases and J by 4 bases, leaving 13 bases between them. CDR3 size: 15 residues. Germline values: CDR1 SGDLS, CDR2 YYNGEE. Here the CDR3 reads CASSVVVDSTYGYTF. The CDR3 DNA reads TGTGCCAGCAGCGTAGTTGTGGACAGTACCTATGGCTACACCTTC.

The V gene is TRBV6-1, the J gene TRBJ1-2; 9 nucleotides line up with TRBD1. The V gene end was trimmed by 6 bases and the J gene end by 8 bases; junction bases not matched to a gene: 19. CDR1 MNHNS and CDR2 SASEGT come from the germline V gene. The length of the CDR3 is 17 residues. The CDR3 loop is CASRGTGGSNLVDGYTF. For the CDR3, the DNA is TGTGCCAGCAGGGGCACAGGGGGCTCTAACCTTGTAGACGGCTACACCTTC.

This clonotype was picked up a small number of times. This sequence joins TRBV5-6 and TRBJ1-1, with D maybe TRBD1 (5 bases). V gave up 4 bases and J gave up 1 base, with 14 bases separating them. Germline V gene sequence: CDR1 SGHDT, CDR2 YYEEEE. The CDR3 spans 15 residues. CDR3 region: CASSGATTENTEAFF. The DNA for the CDR3 is TGTGCCAGCAGCGGAGCAACGACAGAGAACACTGAAGCTTTCTTT.

The chain joins TRBV5-1 to TRBJ2-1; TRBD1 matches 8 bases. This CDR3 is 14 amino acids long. Germline trimming cut 3 bases from V and 8 bases from J; bases unmatched to any gene: 7. Per the germline V gene, CDR1 is SGHRS and CDR2 is YFSETQ. The CDR3 loop reads CASSSTQGAYEQFF. The DNA for the CDR3 is TGCGCCAGCAGCTCCACTCAGGGGGCCTATGAGCAGTTCTTC.

This clonotype occurred many times. The rearrangement links TRBV15 to TRBJ2-3, with no clear D. This CDR3 is built from 16 residues. Trimming cost V 0 bases and J 1 base, with 11 bases left between them. The germline V gene encodes CDR1 LNHNV and CDR2 YYDKDF (reference sequence). In DNA, the CDR3 is TGTGCCACCAGCAGAGATTTAACAGCTGGCACAGATACGCAGTATTTT. Encoded protein: CATSRDLTAGTDTQYF.

The table lists this clonotype with a few counts. The V and J genes are TRBV12-3 or TRBV12-4 and TRBJ1-3; 10 positions agree with TRBD1. The CDR3 contains 17 residues. The J segment lost 0 bases and the V segment lost 2 bases, leaving 4 bases of the junction unmatched. The CDR3 is CASSLRGTGASGNTIYF. In DNA, the CDR3 is TGTGCCAGCAGTTTACGAGGGACAGGGGCCTCTGGAAACACCATATATTTT.

This clonotype was seen many times. The CDR3 loop is CASSPRLVGDTEAFF. CDR3 coding DNA: TGTGCCAGCTCACCACGGTTGGTTGGGGACACTGAAGCTTTCTTT. The chain carries TRBV18 and TRBJ1-1; no clear D gene. CDR1 and CDR2 (germline): KGHSH, LQKENI. V lost 1 base and J lost 3, with 12 bases in between. The CDR3 is 15 amino acids. Together with reference TRBV18 and TRBJ1-1, the CDR3 gives the full variable domain: NAGVMQNPRHLVRRRGQEARLRCSPMKGHSHVYWYRQLPEEGLKFMVYLQKENIIDESGMPKERFSAEFPKEGPSILRIQQVVRGDSAAYFCASSPRLVGDTEAFFGQGTRLTVV.

The J gene is TRBJ2-5, the V gene TRBV19; D tentatively fits TRBD1 or TRBD2 (7 bases each). Germline lookup yields CDR1 LNHDA and CDR2 SQIVND (reference sequence). V shed 1 base and J shed 4 bases, with 13 bases lying between them. The CDR3 is 15 amino acids. In DNA, the CDR3 is TGTGCCAGTAGTATAGGGGGAGGGGGCACAGAGACCCAGTACTTC. It codes for CASSIGGGGTETQYF.

The sample holds a few counts of this clonotype. The chain has TRBV15 and TRBJ1-4, with D unclear. The CDR3 totals 15 residues. Looked up from germline, CDR1 is LNHNV and CDR2 is YYDKDF (reference sequence). V was pared by 2 bases and J by 6 bases, with 13 bases between. CDR3 DNA: TGTGCCACCAGCAGACCTCTAAAGGAGGATGAAAAACTGTTTTTT. It codes for CATSRPLKEDEKLFF.

This chain links TRBV4-2 with TRBJ2-7; possible D gene TRBD1, 5 bases. V was pared by 6 bases and J by 5 bases, with 17 bases between. The germline CDR1 and CDR2 sequences are LGHNA and YNFKEQ. The CDR3 loop spans 14 amino acids. The CDR3 loop reads CASRKGLEGDEQYF. CDR3 nucleotides: TGTGCCAGCAGGAAAGGGCTAGAAGGGGACGAGCAGTACTTC.

This clonotype was recorded a few times. The rearrangement uses TRBV20-1 and TRBJ2-1, with 9 bases fitting TRBD1. After removal of 0 bases from V and 7 bases from J, the junction contained 10 bases not matched to a gene. The V gene's germline CDR1 is DFQATT and CDR2 SNEGSKA (reference sequence). The CDR3 consists of 16 residues. As DNA, the CDR3 is TGCAGTGCTAGAGATCGAAGGACAGGGGCCGGGAATGAGCAGTTCTTC. Translated: CSARDRRTGAGNEQFF.

In this sample, this clonotype turned up a few times. The chain's CDR3 is CASSTGGVGSNEKLFF. DNA of the CDR3: TGTGCCAGCAGCACAGGGGGCGTGGGGTCTAATGAAAAACTGTTTTTT. The chain recombines TRBV5-6 with TRBJ1-4; the match to TRBD1 covers 9 bases. The CDR3 loop spans 16 amino acids. V trimming: 4 bases; J trimming: 3 bases; junction bases outside the gene matches: 7. Germline loops: CDR1 SGHDT, CDR2 YYEEEE.

This clonotype was recorded many times. V gene TRBV20-1 combines with J gene TRBJ1-5; 7 nucleotides match TRBD1. This CDR3 is built from 14 residues. Germline V gene sequence: CDR1 DFQATT, CDR2 SNEGSKA (reference sequence). Trimming took 3 bases from V and 2 from J; bases not matched to a gene: 4. CDR3 in amino acids: CSASYGQGNQPQHF. CDR3 bases: TGCAGTGCTAGTTATGGACAGGGCAATCAGCCCCAGCATTTT.

J is TRBJ2-3 and V is TRBV6-5; D is possibly TRBD2 (6 bases). The CDR3 length is 17 residues. V was clipped by 0 bases and J by 2 bases, with 15 bases between them. Per germline, CDR1 MNHEY and CDR2 SVGAGI. Here the CDR3 reads CASSYSFRGYSTDTQYF. The CDR3 DNA follows: TGTGCCAGCAGTTACTCGTTTCGGGGGTACTCCACAGATACGCAGTATTTT.

J is TRBJ1-4 and V is TRBV18; TRBD1 might be the D (6 bases). CDR3 length: 19 residues. Trimming stripped 1 base from V and 0 bases from J, with 18 bases between. The germline CDR1 and CDR2 sequences are KGHSH and LQKENI. The CDR3 here is CASSPRAPGALSTNEKLFF. The CDR3 coding sequence is TGTGCCAGCTCACCACGGGCCCCAGGGGCTCTCTCAACTAATGAAAAACTGTTTTTT.